The entry below gives a single TCR beta chain sequence along with its context. This sample was taken from a study of PD-1 blockade in classical Hodgkin lymphoma. Relapses following autologous stem cell transplantation were seen in all patients, with brentuximab vedotin exposure varying. Germline CDR1 LGHNT, CDR2 FRNRAP. Between the trimmed V and J ends, which lost 5 bases and 3 bases, there was a span of 14 bases. The CDR3 extends over 15 amino acids. Sequencing used immunoSEQ multiplex PCR; TCRdb keeps in-frame clones, though not all of them. Of 100,000 to 120,000 clones detected, about 88% appear once; the ten largest clones hold just under 20%.

The chain combines TRBV12-5 with TRBJ2-1; D may correspond to TRBD1 or TRBD2 (6 bases each). This TCR was recovered from a human donor with classical Hodgkin lymphoma. The starting material was peripheral blood mononuclear cells (PBMCs), obtained before the second cycle of nivolumab. The CDR3 DNA sequence: TGTGCTAGTGGTGCGGGACATCCCGTCTACAATGAGCAGTTCTTC. It specifies CASGAGHPVYNEQFF.